This T cell receptor (beta chain) was retrieved from a study of T cells in localized non-small cell lung cancer. Findings and limits, study-wide: Sequencing was restricted to one tumor region; therefore, heterogeneity remains possible. A higher density of T cells in blood coincided with extended overall survival. Highest T cell clonality was seen in uninvolved adjacent lung, surpassing that measured in tumor. The appearance of a median about 62 of the top 100 tumor clones was seen in adjacent lung.

The method was immunoSEQ multiplex PCR; TCRdb's version includes in-frame clones alone and lacks a portion of them. The sample lists over 15,000 clones, around 93% occurring once. Details on this clone: As yet, its antigen is unknown.

Germline V gene sequence: CDR1 LGHNA, CDR2 YNFKEQ. V dropped 0 bases and J dropped 7 bases, with 13 bases sitting between them. The length of the CDR3 is 15 residues. Specimen: peripheral blood, collected before any cancer treatment. This sequence originates from a woman aged 40-69 years with stage I lung adenocarcinoma. This chain connects TRBV4-2 to TRBJ2-1; D remains ambiguous. CDR3 in amino acids: CASSQDPASLNEQFF. For the CDR3, the DNA is TGTGCCAGCAGCCAAGATCCCGCTAGTTTAAATGAGCAGTTCTTC.